These 19 T cell receptor beta chains share one sample of origin, sequenced in a study of CD8 T cells in Susac syndrome. The RNA, about 0.45 to 1 ug, was put through reverse transcription using random hexamers. One entry per CDR3 protein, called by TCRdb with MiXCR from the immunoSEQ multiplex PCR reads. The sample has about 150,000 distinct CDR3 sequences, roughly 94% seen once. Sequenced sample: CD4+ T cells from PBMCs. These receptors came from a human donor in good health.

The rearrangement links TRBV7-2 to TRBJ1-1, with TRBD1 as a possible D gene (5 bases). The CDR3 covers 14 residues. The germline V and J ends were trimmed by 4 bases and 0 bases, with 9 bases remaining between them. Germline V CDR1 and CDR2: SGHTA, FQGNSA. CDR3 in amino acids: CASSSLGVNTEAFF. CDR3 sequence (DNA): TGTGCCAGCAGCTCCCTGGGGGTGAACACTGAAGCTTTCTTT.

The chain couples TRBV20-1 to TRBJ2-7, with D perhaps matching TRBD2 (5 bases). The CDR3 extends over 13 amino acids. CDR1 is DFQATT and CDR2 is SNEGSKA in the germline V gene (reference sequence). Trimming took 3 bases from V and 0 from J, leaving 9 bases between them. CDR3 protein: CSASAGISYEQYF. The DNA of the CDR3 is TGCAGTGCTAGTGCCGGGATCTCCTACGAGCAGTACTTC.

The chain carries TRBV20-1 and TRBJ1-1; tentatively, D is TRBD1 (5 bases). Germline V lookup: CDR1 DFQATT, CDR2 SNEGSKA (reference sequence). The CDR3 spans 14 residues. V lost 1 base and J lost 0, with 9 bases in between. In nucleotides, the CDR3 is TGCAGTGCTAGAGGCGGGGGGGTGAACACTGAAGCTTTCTTT. It is translated as CSARGGGVNTEAFF.

The genes are TRBV6-1 and TRBJ2-7, with 7 bases lining up with TRBD2. The CDR3 sequence is 13 residues long. With V trimmed by 7 bases and J by 2 bases, 5 bases remained unmatched. CDR1 is MNHNS and CDR2 is SASEGT in the germline V gene. This chain's CDR3 is CASTQRGAYEQYF. The CDR3 bases are TGTGCCAGCACCCAGCGGGGAGCCTACGAGCAGTACTTC.

This clonotype was picked up one time. The rearrangement joins TRBV11-2 to TRBJ2-5, with 12 positions matching TRBD2. Germline lookup yields CDR1 SGHAT and CDR2 FQNNGV. V shed 6 bases and J 5 bases; nucleotides not matched to a gene: 10. The CDR3 covers 16 residues. The CDR3 DNA reads as TGTGCCAGCAGTTACTCTAGCGGGAGGGCCGATGAGACCCAGTACTTC. The encoded protein is CASSYSSGRADETQYF. Variable domain in full (rest from reference TRBV11-2 and TRBJ2-5): EAGVAQSPRYKIIEKRQSVAFWCNPISGHATLYWYQQILGQGPKLLIQFQNNGVVDDSQLPKDRFSAERLKGVDSTLKIQPAKLEDSAVYLCASSYSSGRADETQYFGPGTRLLVL.

The chain links TRBV6-6 to TRBJ2-3; D gene uncertain. Deletions cut 6 bases from V and 2 bases from J, with 9 bases between. Per germline, CDR1 MNHNY and CDR2 SVGAGI (reference sequence). The CDR3 length is 13 residues. CDR3 amino acids: CASRLGITDTQYF. CDR3 nucleotides: TGTGCCAGCAGACTCGGTATCACAGATACGCAGTATTTT.

The sample holds one count of this clonotype. The rearrangement joins TRBV6-2 or TRBV6-3 to TRBJ2-7; no clear D gene. The CDR3 is made up of 11 amino acids. The V and J ends lost 5 bases and 6 bases respectively, with 8 bases between them. Germline CDR1 reads MNHEY; CDR2 reads SVGEGT. The CDR3 DNA reads as TGTGCCAGCAGTCAAGTCTTCGAGCAGTACTTC. This encodes CASSQVFEQYF.

This clonotype was recorded a few times. The chain joins TRBV2 to TRBJ2-3; D remains ambiguous. Between the trimmed V and J ends, which lost 3 bases and 1 base, there was a span of 2 bases. The germline gives CDR1 SNHLY, CDR2 FYNNEI. This CDR3 has 12 amino acids. CDR3 protein: CASSEGTDTQYF. The CDR3 DNA reads TGTGCCAGCAGTGAGGGCACAGATACGCAGTATTTT.

The J gene is TRBJ2-1, the V gene TRBV7-7, with 7 bases matching TRBD2. This CDR3 comprises 13 residues. CDR1 and CDR2 from the germline V gene are SSHAT and FNYEAQ (reference sequence). CDR3 amino acids: CASGLDVGNEQFF. CDR3 in DNA: TGTGCTAGCGGACTAGATGTGGGCAATGAGCAGTTCTTC.

This chain links TRBV6-2 or TRBV6-3 with TRBJ1-1; D not certain. V was cut by 1 base and J by 0 bases, with 9 bases left in between. From germline, CDR1 is MNHEY and CDR2 SVGEGT. There are 15 residues in the CDR3. The chain's CDR3 is CASSYWASMNTEAFF. CDR3 DNA: TGTGCCAGCAGTTACTGGGCATCCATGAACACTGAAGCTTTCTTT.

The chain uses TRBV20-1 and TRBJ2-3; no clear D. V shed 2 bases and J shed 2 bases, with 11 bases lying between them. This CDR3 has 14 amino acids. The V gene's germline CDR1 is DFQATT and CDR2 SNEGSKA (reference sequence). CDR3 residues: CSARIGPYTDTQYF. For the CDR3, the DNA is TGCAGTGCTAGAATTGGACCTTACACAGATACGCAGTATTTT.

V and J are TRBV7-2 and TRBJ2-1; TRBD2 might be the D (6 bases). V was clipped by 7 bases and J by 9 bases, with 16 bases between them. The CDR3 runs 13 residues. CDR1 and CDR2 (germline): SGHTA, FQGNSA. The CDR3 sequence: CASTPYRGIEQFF. In nucleotides, the CDR3 is TGTGCCAGCACCCCTTATCGGGGGATTGAGCAGTTCTTC. The full variable domain, its missing parts supplied by reference TRBV7-2 and TRBJ2-1, is GAGVSQSPSNKVTEKGKDVELRCDPISGHTALYWYRQSLGQGLEFLIYFQGNSAPDKSGLPSDRFSAERTGGSVSTLTIQRTQQEDSAVYLCASTPYRGIEQFFGPGTRLTVL.

The rearrangement uses TRBV16 and TRBJ2-3; a possible D gene is TRBD1 (6 bases). The germline CDR1 and CDR2 sequences are KGHSY and FQNENV. V was trimmed by 0 bases and J by 6 bases, leaving 10 bases between them. There are 14 residues in the CDR3. The CDR3 is CASSQSQGGDTQYF. The CDR3 DNA is TGTGCCAGCAGCCAATCACAGGGTGGCGATACGCAGTATTTT. The entire variable domain, with the rest obtained from reference TRBV16 and TRBJ2-3, is as follows: GEEVAQTPKHLVRGEGQKAKLYCAPIKGHSYVFWYQQVLKNEFKFLISFQNENVFDETGMPKERFSAKCLPNSPCSLEIQATKLEDSAVYFCASSQSQGGDTQYFGPGTRLTVL.

The chain recombines TRBV19 with TRBJ2-5; weak D call: TRBD2 (6 bases). The CDR3 is 13 residues long. Trimming shortened V by 5 bases and J by 2 bases, and 9 bases separated the two germline ends. Germline CDR1 reads LNHDA; CDR2 reads SQIVND (reference sequence). The CDR3 DNA follows: TGTGCCAGTAGTGGAGGGCGGCAAGAGACCCAGTACTTC. Encoded protein: CASSGGRQETQYF.

The chain carries TRBV5-1 and TRBJ2-2, with 7 bases fitting TRBD2. There are 15 residues in the CDR3. The germline gives CDR1 SGHRS, CDR2 YFSETQ. The V segment lost 4 bases and the J segment 11 bases; nucleotides outside the gene matches: 14. The CDR3 protein is CASSPRTSGTSELFF. The CDR3 bases are TGCGCCAGCAGCCCTCGGACTAGTGGCACCTCCGAGCTGTTTTTT.

The chain joins TRBV2 to TRBJ2-7; no definite D call. The CDR3 is made up of 14 amino acids. V was pared by 7 bases and J by 6 bases, with 19 bases between. Germline CDR1 reads SNHLY; CDR2 reads FYNNEI. The CDR3, as DNA: TGTGCCAGCACCGACGATGACTCTCGCCTCGAGCAGTACTTC. Its translation: CASTDDDSRLEQYF.

V and J are TRBV3-1 and TRBJ2-7; D unresolved. The germline CDR1 and CDR2 sequences are LGHDT and YNNKEL (reference sequence). V lost 1 base and J 1 base, leaving 5 bases between the germline ends. This CDR3 is built from 13 residues. CDR3 loop: CASSQGDSYEQYF. The CDR3 bases are TGTGCCAGCAGCCAAGGGGATTCCTACGAGCAGTACTTC.

Here the CDR3 reads CASSQEGAGNEKLFF. The CDR3, as DNA: TGCGCCAGCAGCCAAGAGGGCGCCGGTAATGAAAAACTGTTTTTT. The chain combines TRBV4-3 with TRBJ1-4; no clear D gene. Germline-derived CDR1 and CDR2 are LGHNA and YSLEER. Trimming pared 0 bases from V and 4 bases from J, leaving 9 bases between. The length of the CDR3 is 15 residues.

V gene TRBV27 combines with J gene TRBJ2-2, with 12 bases matching TRBD2. With 9 bases clipped from V and 4 bases from J, the junction kept 9 bases outside the gene matches. The CDR3 is made up of 16 amino acids. CDR1 and CDR2 from the germline V gene are MNHEY and SMNVEV (reference sequence). CDR3 region: CASTLAGGPGTGELFF. CDR3 coding DNA: TGTGCCAGTACTCTAGCGGGAGGGCCGGGCACCGGGGAGCTGTTTTTT.